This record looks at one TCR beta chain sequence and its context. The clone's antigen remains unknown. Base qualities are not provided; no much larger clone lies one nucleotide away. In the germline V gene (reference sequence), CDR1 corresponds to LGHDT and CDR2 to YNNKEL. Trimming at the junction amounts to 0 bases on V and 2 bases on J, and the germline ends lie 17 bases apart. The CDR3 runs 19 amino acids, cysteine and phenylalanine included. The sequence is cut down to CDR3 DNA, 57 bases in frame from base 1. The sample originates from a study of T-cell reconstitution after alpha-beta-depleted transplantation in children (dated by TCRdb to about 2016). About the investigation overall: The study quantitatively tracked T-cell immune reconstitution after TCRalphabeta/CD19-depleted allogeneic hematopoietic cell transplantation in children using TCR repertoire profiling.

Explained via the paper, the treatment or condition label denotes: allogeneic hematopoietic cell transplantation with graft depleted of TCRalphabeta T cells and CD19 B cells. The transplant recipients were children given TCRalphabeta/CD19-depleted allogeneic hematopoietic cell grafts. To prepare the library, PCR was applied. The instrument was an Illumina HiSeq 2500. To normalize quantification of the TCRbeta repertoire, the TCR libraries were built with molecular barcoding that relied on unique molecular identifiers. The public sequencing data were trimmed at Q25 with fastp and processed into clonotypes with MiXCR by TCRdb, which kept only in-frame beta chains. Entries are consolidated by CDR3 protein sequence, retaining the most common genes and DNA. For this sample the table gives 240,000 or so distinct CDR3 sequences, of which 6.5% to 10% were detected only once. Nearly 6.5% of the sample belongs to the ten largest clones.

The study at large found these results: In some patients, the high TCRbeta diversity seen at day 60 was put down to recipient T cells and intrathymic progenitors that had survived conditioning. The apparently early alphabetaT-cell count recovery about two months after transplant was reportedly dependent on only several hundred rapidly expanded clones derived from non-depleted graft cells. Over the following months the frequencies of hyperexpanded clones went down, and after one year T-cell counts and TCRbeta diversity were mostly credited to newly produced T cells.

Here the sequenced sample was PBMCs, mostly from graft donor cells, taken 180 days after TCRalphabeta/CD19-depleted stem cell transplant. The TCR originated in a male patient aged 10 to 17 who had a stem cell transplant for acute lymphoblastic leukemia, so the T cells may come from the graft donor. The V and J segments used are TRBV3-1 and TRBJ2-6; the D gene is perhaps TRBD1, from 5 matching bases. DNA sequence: TGTGCCAGCAGCCAAGAGGTATCAGGGCTTGGCACTGGGGCCAACGTCCTGACTTTC. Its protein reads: CASSQEVSGLGTGANVLTF.